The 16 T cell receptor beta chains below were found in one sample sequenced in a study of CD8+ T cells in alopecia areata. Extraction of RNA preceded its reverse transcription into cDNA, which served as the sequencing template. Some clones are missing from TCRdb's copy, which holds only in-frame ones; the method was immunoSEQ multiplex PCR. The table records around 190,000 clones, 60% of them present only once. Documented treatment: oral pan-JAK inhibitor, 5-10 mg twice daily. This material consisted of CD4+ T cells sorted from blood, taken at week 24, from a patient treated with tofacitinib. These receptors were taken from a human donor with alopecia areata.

The DNA of the CDR3 is TGCAGCGTCACTGCAGGGGGGACTGAAGCTTTCTTT. Translated, it gives CSVTAGGTEAFF. V is TRBV29-1 and J is TRBJ1-1, with 7 nucleotides matching TRBD1. CDR3 length: 12 amino acids. Germline loops: CDR1 SQVTM, CDR2 ANQGSEA. V lost 6 bases, J lost 5 bases, and 6 bases stayed unmatched.

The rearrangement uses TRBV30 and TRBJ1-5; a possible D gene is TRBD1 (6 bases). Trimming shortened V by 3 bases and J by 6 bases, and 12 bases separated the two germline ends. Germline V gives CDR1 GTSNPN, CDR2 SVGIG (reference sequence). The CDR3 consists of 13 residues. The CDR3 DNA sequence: TGTGCCTGGAGCGGGAGGGGGTCTCAGCCCCAGCATTTT. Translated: CAWSGRGSQPQHF.

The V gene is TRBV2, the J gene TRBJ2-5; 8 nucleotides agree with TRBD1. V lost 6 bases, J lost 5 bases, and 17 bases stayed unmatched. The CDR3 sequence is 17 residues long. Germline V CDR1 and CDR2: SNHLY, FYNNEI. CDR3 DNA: TGTGCCAGCAGCGGGGTGGCGTGGACAGGGTTAATGGAGACCCAGTACTTC. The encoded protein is CASSGVAWTGLMETQYF.

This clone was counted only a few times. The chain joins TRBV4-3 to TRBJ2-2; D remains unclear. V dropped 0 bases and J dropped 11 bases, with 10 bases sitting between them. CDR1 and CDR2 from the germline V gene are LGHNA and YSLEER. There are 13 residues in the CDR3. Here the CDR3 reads CASSQDLIFELFF. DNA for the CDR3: TGCGCCAGCAGCCAAGATCTTATCTTCGAGCTGTTTTTT.

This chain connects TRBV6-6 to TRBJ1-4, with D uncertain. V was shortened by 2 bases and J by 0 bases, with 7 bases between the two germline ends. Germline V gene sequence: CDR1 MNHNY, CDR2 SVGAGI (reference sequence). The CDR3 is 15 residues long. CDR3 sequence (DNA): TGTGCCAGCAGTTACGACGGGGCAACTAATGAAAAACTGTTTTTT. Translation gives CASSYDGATNEKLFF.

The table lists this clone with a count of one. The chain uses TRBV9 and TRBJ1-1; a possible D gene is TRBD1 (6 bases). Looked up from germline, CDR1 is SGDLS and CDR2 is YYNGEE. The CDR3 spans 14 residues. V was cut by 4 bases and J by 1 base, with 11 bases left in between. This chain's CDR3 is CASSRTEWNTEAFF. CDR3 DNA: TGTGCCAGCAGCCGGACAGAGTGGAACACTGAAGCTTTCTTT. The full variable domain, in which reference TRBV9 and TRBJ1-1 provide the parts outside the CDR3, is DSGVTQTPKHLITATGQRVTLRCSPRSGDLSVYWYQQSLDQGLQFLIQYYNGEERAKGNILERFSAQQFPDLHSELNLSSLELGDSALYFCASSRTEWNTEAFFGQGTRLTVV.

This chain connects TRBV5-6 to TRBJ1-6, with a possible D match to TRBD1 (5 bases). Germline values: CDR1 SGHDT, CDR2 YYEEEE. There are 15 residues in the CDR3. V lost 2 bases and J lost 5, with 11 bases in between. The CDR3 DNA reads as TGTGCCAGCAGCTTCCTTGACAGAGATAATTCACCCCTCCACTTT. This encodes CASSFLDRDNSPLHF.

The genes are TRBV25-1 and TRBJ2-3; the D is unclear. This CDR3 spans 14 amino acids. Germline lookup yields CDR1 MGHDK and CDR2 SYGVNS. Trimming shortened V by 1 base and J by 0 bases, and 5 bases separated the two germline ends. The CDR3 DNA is TGTGCCAGCAGTGAATTCGCTAGCACAGATACGCAGTATTTT. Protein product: CASSEFASTDTQYF. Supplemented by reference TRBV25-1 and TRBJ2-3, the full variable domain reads EADIYQTPRYLVIGTGKKITLECSQTMGHDKMYWYQQDPGMELHLIHYSYGVNSTEKGDLSSESTVSRIRTEHFPLTLESARPSHTSQYLCASSEFASTDTQYFGPGTRLTVL.

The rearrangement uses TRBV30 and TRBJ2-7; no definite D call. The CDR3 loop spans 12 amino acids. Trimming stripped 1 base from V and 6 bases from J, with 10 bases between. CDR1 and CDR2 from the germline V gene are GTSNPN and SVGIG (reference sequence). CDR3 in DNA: TGTGCCTGGAGTGGCCGGGTCTCCGAGCAGTACTTC. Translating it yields CAWSGRVSEQYF.

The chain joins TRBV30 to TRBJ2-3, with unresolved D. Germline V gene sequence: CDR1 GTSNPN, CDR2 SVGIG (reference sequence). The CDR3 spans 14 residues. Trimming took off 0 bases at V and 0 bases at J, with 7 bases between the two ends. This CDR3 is CAWSVYSSTDTQYF. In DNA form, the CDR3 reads TGTGCCTGGAGTGTATATTCGAGCACAGATACGCAGTATTTT.

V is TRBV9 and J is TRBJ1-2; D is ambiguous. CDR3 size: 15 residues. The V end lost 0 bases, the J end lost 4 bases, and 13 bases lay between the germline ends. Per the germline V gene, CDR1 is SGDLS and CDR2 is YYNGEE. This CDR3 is CASSVAGEATYGYTF. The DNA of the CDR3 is TGTGCCAGCAGCGTAGCTGGGGAGGCGACCTATGGCTACACCTTC.

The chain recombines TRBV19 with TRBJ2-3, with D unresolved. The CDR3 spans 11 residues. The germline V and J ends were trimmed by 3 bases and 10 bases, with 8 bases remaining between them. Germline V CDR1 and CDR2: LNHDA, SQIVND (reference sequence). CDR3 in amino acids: CASSMHQAQYF. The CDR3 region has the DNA TGTGCCAGTAGTATGCATCAGGCGCAGTATTTT.

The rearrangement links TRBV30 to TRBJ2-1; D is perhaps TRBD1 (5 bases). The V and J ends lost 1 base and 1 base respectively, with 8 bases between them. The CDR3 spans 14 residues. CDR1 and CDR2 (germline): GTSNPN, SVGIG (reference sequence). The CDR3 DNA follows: TGTGCCTGGAGTGGGACACTATCCTACAATGAGCAGTTCTTC. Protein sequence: CAWSGTLSYNEQFF.

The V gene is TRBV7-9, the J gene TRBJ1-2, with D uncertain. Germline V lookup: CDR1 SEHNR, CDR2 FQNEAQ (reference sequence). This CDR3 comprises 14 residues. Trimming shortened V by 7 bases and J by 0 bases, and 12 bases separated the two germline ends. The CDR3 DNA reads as TGTGCCAGCACCTCCCATGAAGCTAACTATGGCTACACCTTC. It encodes CASTSHEANYGYTF.

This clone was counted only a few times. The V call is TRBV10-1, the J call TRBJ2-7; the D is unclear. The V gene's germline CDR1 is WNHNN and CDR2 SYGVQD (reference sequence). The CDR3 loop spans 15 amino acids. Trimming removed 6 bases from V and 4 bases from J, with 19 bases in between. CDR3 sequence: CASRIAIRANYEQYF. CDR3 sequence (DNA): TGCGCCAGCAGAATCGCCATTCGTGCGAATTACGAGCAGTACTTC.

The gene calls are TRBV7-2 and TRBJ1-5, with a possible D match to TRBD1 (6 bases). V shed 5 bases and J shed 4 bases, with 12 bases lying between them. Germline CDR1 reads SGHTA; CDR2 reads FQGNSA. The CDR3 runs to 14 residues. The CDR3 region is CASSQGLRNQPQHF. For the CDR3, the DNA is TGTGCCAGCAGCCAGGGGTTACGAAATCAGCCCCAGCATTTT.